This is a list of T cell receptor beta chains from one sample in a study of healthy donors' naive CD4 and CD8 T cells. Using its own MiXCR run on the reads, TCRdb lists one record per CDR3 protein. The sample holds 180,000 or so distinct CDR3 sequences, around three quarters seen once. Material: naive CD4+ and CD8+ T cells sorted from blood, pooled from several donors. The receptors here all came from a pool of human donors in good health; the sample pools cells from several healthy donors. The CDR3 runs from the conserved cysteine through the conserved F or W. A D gene is named only where the DNA matches it firmly. Where a row states a size, it is once, few, many or the class of an expanded clone; other rows omit it.

J gene	clone size	V gene	D gene	CDR3 DNA	CDR3 protein
TRBJ1-1	.	TRBV29-1	.	TGCAGCTTTCTCCCCTTGGGCACTGAAGCTTTCTTT	CSFLPLGTEAFF
TRBJ1-5	.	TRBV19	TRBD1	TGTGCTTCCGGGCAGGACAGGAATCAGCCCCAGCATTTT	CASGQDRNQPQHF
TRBJ1-6	.	TRBV20-1	TRBD1	TGCAGTGCCCAACGGACAGGGCCGCATTCACCCCTCCACTTT	CSAQRTGPHSPLHF
TRBJ2-7	once	TRBV5-6	.	TGTGCCAGCAGCTTGGGGGGTGGCGTCTGGGAGCAGTACTTC	CASSLGGGVWEQYF
TRBJ2-5	.	TRBV29-1	.	TGCAGCGTTGACTGGCAGGCCCAAGAGACCCAGTACTTC	CSVDWQAQETQYF
TRBJ2-2	.	TRBV11-1	TRBD2	TGTGCCAGCAGCTTAGTGGCTAGCGGGGGGATCAACACCGGGGAGCTGTTTTTT	CASSLVASGGINTGELFF
TRBJ1-5	.	TRBV6-2/TRBV6-3	.	TGTGCCAGCAGTTACATCTCTCCCAATCAGCCCCAGCATTTT	CASSYISPNQPQHF
TRBJ2-7	.	TRBV7-8	TRBD2	TGTGCCAGCAGCTTATTCAGCGGGAGTCCCTCCTACGAGCAGTACTTC	CASSLFSGSPSYEQYF
TRBJ2-1	.	TRBV20-1	TRBD2	TGCAGTGCTAGAGGAACAGGGACTAGCGGGAGGGCCTTAAGCAATGAGCAGTTCTTC	CSARGTGTSGRALSNEQFF
TRBJ1-2	.	TRBV28	.	TGTGCCAGCAGTACAAAAGGTCAGAGGAACTATGGCTACACCTTC	CASSTKGQRNYGYTF
TRBJ2-7	few	TRBV27	TRBD1	TGTGCCAGCAGTGACGGGACAGGGGGCTACGAGCAGTACTTC	CASSDGTGGYEQYF
TRBJ2-3	.	TRBV19	TRBD2	TGTGCCAGTAGTCCCGGACTAGCAGATACGCAGTATTTT	CASSPGLADTQYF
TRBJ1-4	.	TRBV20-1	.	TGCAGTGCTAGAAACCGGGGGGGCGCGGATGAAAAACTGTTTTTT	CSARNRGGADEKLFF
TRBJ1-1	.	TRBV5-6	.	TGTGCCAGCAGTCGAAGGGGGTACGACACTGAAGCTTTCTTT	CASSRRGYDTEAFF
TRBJ1-2	few	TRBV29-1	.	TGCAGCGTTGGGGCTAACTATGGCTACACCTTC	CSVGANYGYTF
TRBJ2-3	.	TRBV5-1	.	TGCGCCAGCAGTGGGGTACCCGCTAGCACAGATACGCAGTATTTT	CASSGVPASTDTQYF
TRBJ1-2	.	TRBV29-1	.	TGCAACTCCAGAGATAGAGACACTGGGATTTATGGCTACACCTTC	CNSRDRDTGIYGYTF
TRBJ2-1	.	TRBV29-1	TRBD1	TGCAGCGTCGCCGGGACAGCAAGTTACAATGAGCAGTTCTTC	CSVAGTASYNEQFF
TRBJ2-3	.	TRBV12-3/TRBV12-4	.	TGTGCCAGCAGTTTACCGGGCCTATCGGGTCGCACAGATACGCAGTATTTT	CASSLPGLSGRTDTQYF
TRBJ1-1	.	TRBV2	.	TGTGCCAGCAGTGAATCGGCAGTTCGAGTTCCTGAAGCTTTCTTT	CASSESAVRVPEAFF
TRBJ2-3	.	TRBV6-5	TRBD1	TGTGCCAGCACACGGACAGGGTCGTCCCCAGATACGCAGTATTTT	CASTRTGSSPDTQYF
TRBJ2-5	.	TRBV11-2	.	TGTGCCAGCAGCTTAGTGTGGGCGTACCAAGAGACCCAGTACTTC	CASSLVWAYQETQYF
TRBJ1-5	.	TRBV6-2/TRBV6-3	.	TGTGCCAGCAGTTCCACCCTCCCGGGGCGCAATCAGCCCCAGCATTTT	CASSSTLPGRNQPQHF
TRBJ1-6	.	TRBV6-1	.	TGTGCCAGCAGTGAATACAGGGCGATTAATTCACCCCTCCACTTT	CASSEYRAINSPLHF
TRBJ2-1	.	TRBV19	TRBD1	TGTGCCAGTAGTAGGACAGGGGGAAATAATTACAATGAGCAGTTCTTC	CASSRTGGNNYNEQFF
TRBJ1-5	.	TRBV6-1	TRBD1	TGTGCCAGCAACCAGGGGACAGGGACAGATCAGCCCCAGCATTTT	CASNQGTGTDQPQHF
TRBJ2-1	.	TRBV12-3/TRBV12-4	TRBD2	TGTGCCAGCAGGCTAGCGGGAGGTGCCTACAATGAGCAGTTCTTC	CASRLAGGAYNEQFF
TRBJ2-2	.	TRBV29-1	TRBD1	TGCAGCGTTGAAAAGGGACAGGGGACCGGGGAGCTGTTTTTT	CSVEKGQGTGELFF
TRBJ2-1	.	TRBV21-1	.	TGTGCCAGCAGCAATGCTCCGGGACAGTCCCACAATGAGCAGTTCTTC	CASSNAPGQSHNEQFF
TRBJ2-7	.	TRBV6-5	.	TGTGCCAGCAGTTTTTCGCAGGCCAACTACGAGCAGTACTTC	CASSFSQANYEQYF
TRBJ2-7	.	TRBV6-2/TRBV6-3	.	TGTGCCAGCAAAGGGACTCCCGTTACGGAGCAGTACTTC	CASKGTPVTEQYF
TRBJ2-3	.	TRBV12-3/TRBV12-4	TRBD1	TGTGCCAGCAGTCCACGGGACAGAGACACAGATACGCAGTATTTT	CASSPRDRDTDTQYF
TRBJ1-1	.	TRBV19	.	TGTGCCAGTAGGAAGCGACGGGACAACACTGAAGCTTTCTTT	CASRKRRDNTEAFF
TRBJ2-5	.	TRBV12-3/TRBV12-4	TRBD2	TGTGCCAGCAGACGTGCGGGAGAGCGCCAAGAGACCCAGTACTTC	CASRRAGERQETQYF
TRBJ2-7	.	TRBV29-1	.	TGCAGCGTTGAGGAGGGTATCTCCGAGCAGTACTTC	CSVEEGISEQYF
TRBJ2-7	.	TRBV7-2	.	TGTGCCAGCAACTTAGGCTATAGGGTGAGGGTATACGAGCAGTACTTC	CASNLGYRVRVYEQYF
TRBJ2-1	few	TRBV5-1	TRBD1	TGCGCCAGCAACCACCCGGACAGGGGTCTGAGCAATGAGCAGTTCTTC	CASNHPDRGLSNEQFF
TRBJ1-5	.	TRBV5-5	TRBD1	TGTGCCAGCAGCATCGACAGGGATAGCAATCAGCCCCAGCATTTT	CASSIDRDSNQPQHF
TRBJ1-6	.	TRBV6-5	TRBD1	TGTGCCAGCAGTCCGACAGGGGGCGCATCACCCCTCCACTTT	CASSPTGGASPLHF
TRBJ2-3	few	TRBV29-1	TRBD1	TGCAGCACCCGGACAGGCCCCACAGATACGCAGTATTTT	CSTRTGPTDTQYF
TRBJ1-3	few	TRBV18	.	TGTGCCAGCTCACCCGGGACGGACTCTGGAAACACCATATATTTT	CASSPGTDSGNTIYF
TRBJ1-3	once	TRBV20-1	.	TGCAGTGCTAGAGATTCGAGAGGCCCCGGAAACACCATATATTTT	CSARDSRGPGNTIYF